These 32 T cell receptor beta chains were all obtained from the same sample, sequenced in a study of T cell repertoires in cytomegalovirus infection. TCRdb passed the reads through MiXCR, listing each CDR3 protein once. The table lists some 180,000 distinct CDR3 sequences, about 18% of them singletons. The material sequenced was CD8+ T cells from PBMCs. Receptor source: a human donor in good health (CMV status not recorded). Some clones in this sample may be carry-over from other donors' samples.

This chain links TRBV7-9 with TRBJ2-2; 7 bases agree with TRBD2. The V gene end was trimmed by 10 bases and the J gene end by 6 bases; junction bases not matched to a gene: 11. The germline gives CDR1 SEHNR, CDR2 FQNEAQ (reference sequence). This CDR3 is 14 amino acids long. The CDR3 spells CATREAGFPGELFF. For the CDR3, the DNA is TGTGCCACCCGAGAAGCGGGGTTCCCCGGGGAGCTGTTTTTT.

This clonotype has a handful of counts. At one end, the junction sequence differs from germline, possibly due to a read error. The chain carries TRBV28 and TRBJ1-5; TRBD1 is a possible D gene (5 bases). The CDR3 has 15 residues. Germline V gene lookup returns CDR1 MDHEN and CDR2 SYDVKM. This CDR3 reads CASSSLGEPGQPQHF. Here the CDR3 DNA reads TGTGCTAGCAGTTCCCTAGGGGAGCCAGGTCAGCCCCAGCATTTT.

This clonotype has at least ten counts. J is TRBJ1-4 and V is TRBV7-2; perhaps TRBD1 as D (5 bases). This CDR3 comprises 14 residues. Per the germline V gene, CDR1 is SGHTA and CDR2 is FQGNSA. Trimming removed 5 bases at V and 6 bases at J, with 13 bases between. CDR3 coding DNA: TGTGCCAGCAGCCCGTTCGGGGGACATGAAAAACTGTTTTTT. This codes for CASSPFGGHEKLFF.

The CDR3 bases are TGTGCCAGCAGCGGGACACTGAACACCGGGGAGCTGTTTTTT. It yields the protein CASSGTLNTGELFF. The V call is TRBV6-2 or TRBV6-3, the J call TRBJ2-2; D perhaps matches TRBD1 (6 bases). The CDR3 consists of 14 residues. Germline CDR1 and CDR2: MNHEY and SVGEGT. Trimming removed 6 bases at V and 1 base at J, with 9 bases between.

The V gene is TRBV7-9, the J gene TRBJ2-3; TRBD1 aligns across 8 bases. Germline assignment: CDR1 SEHNR and CDR2 FQNEAQ (reference sequence). Unmatched junction bases numbered 4, after V lost 5 bases and J lost 6 bases. This CDR3 region has 13 residues. The CDR3 sequence: CASSKDRGDTQYF. The CDR3 DNA reads TGTGCCAGCAGCAAAGACAGGGGTGATACGCAGTATTTT.

The rearrangement joins TRBV29-1 to TRBJ2-7, with unresolved D. V gave up 6 bases and J gave up 5 bases, with 11 bases separating them. CDR3 length: 11 amino acids. Germline values: CDR1 SQVTM, CDR2 ANQGSEA. DNA of the CDR3: TGCAGCGTAGCAAGGCTTAACGAGCAGTACTTC. The encoded protein is CSVARLNEQYF.

This clonotype came up a few times. V is TRBV6-2 or TRBV6-3 and J is TRBJ1-1; the D gene is possibly TRBD1 (6 bases). V gave up 6 bases and J gave up 4 bases, with 15 bases separating them. The CDR3 totals 14 residues. Germline V gene data show CDR1 as MNHEY and CDR2 as SVGEGT. The CDR3 DNA reads TGTGCCAGCAGCCTCGGGGGCTTTGGCACTGAAGCTTTCTTT. Amino acid sequence: CASSLGGFGTEAFF.

V and J are TRBV19 and TRBJ1-5, with D tentatively TRBD1 (6 bases). The CDR3 covers 14 residues. Trimming shortened V by 5 bases and J by 7 bases, and 15 bases separated the two germline ends. Germline lookup yields CDR1 LNHDA and CDR2 SQIVND (reference sequence). For the CDR3, the DNA is TGTGCCAGTAGTGAAACAGGGATCGGCCAGCCCCAGCATTTT. This codes for CASSETGIGQPQHF.

This clonotype was detected many times. The chain employs TRBV4-1 and TRBJ2-1, with TRBD2 matching over 7 bases. Losses at the gene ends were 0 bases for V and 6 bases for J; bases not matched to a gene: 5. The CDR3 totals 15 residues. Per germline, CDR1 MGHRA and CDR2 YSYEKL. DNA of the CDR3: TGCGCCAGCAGCCAAGAAGGACCGGGGGGCAATGAGCAGTTCTTC. Amino acids: CASSQEGPGGNEQFF.

This clonotype came up a few times. The V call is TRBV27, the J call TRBJ1-1, with a possible D match to TRBD1 (6 bases). V was cut by 3 bases and J by 3 bases, with 11 bases left in between. This CDR3 has 14 amino acids. In germline, CDR1 is MNHEY, CDR2 SMNVEV (reference sequence). The DNA of the CDR3 is TGTGCCAGCAGTTTGGTACAGGGATACACTGAAGCTTTCTTT. Translated: CASSLVQGYTEAFF.

The V call is TRBV4-1, the J call TRBJ1-2, with a tentative D call TRBD1 (5 bases). The CDR3 is 18 amino acids. In germline, CDR1 is MGHRA, CDR2 YSYEKL. V was pared by 4 bases and J by 0 bases, with 21 bases between. CDR3 sequence reads: CASSPGGLTGWANYGYTF. The CDR3 nucleotides read TGCGCCAGCAGCCCCGGGGGTCTTACGGGGTGGGCTAACTATGGCTACACCTTC.

This clonotype has a handful of counts. V and J are TRBV30 and TRBJ1-3; D ambiguous. Germline CDR1 and CDR2: GTSNPN and SVGIG (reference sequence). The length of the CDR3 is 17 residues. Between the trimmed V and J ends, which lost 3 bases and 7 bases, there was a span of 25 bases. The CDR3, as DNA: TGTGCCTGGAGCTCTTGGAGCGGACCCTTGACCCAGAACACCATATATTTT. It encodes CAWSSWSGPLTQNTIYF.

The chain employs TRBV7-8 and TRBJ2-3; D not certain. Germline CDR1 is SGHVS and CDR2 is FQNEAQ. The CDR3 has 14 residues. The V and J ends lost 5 bases and 5 bases respectively, with 14 bases between them. CDR3 in amino acids: CASSLGPPGDTQYF. The CDR3 DNA follows: TGTGCCAGCAGCCTCGGGCCCCCGGGAGATACGCAGTATTTT.

The chain uses TRBV6-1 and TRBJ2-1; 10 bases match TRBD1. This CDR3 region has 15 residues. Germline CDR1 MNHNS, CDR2 SASEGT. V was pared by 7 bases and J by 4 bases, with 7 bases of the junction left unmatched. CDR3 protein: CASMTRDRGYNEQFF. The CDR3, as DNA: TGTGCCAGCATGACGAGGGACAGGGGTTACAATGAGCAGTTCTTC.

The rearrangement joins TRBV10-3 to TRBJ2-5, with 11 bases that match TRBD1. Germline CDR1 is ENHRY and CDR2 is SYGVKD. With V trimmed by 3 bases and J by 1 base, 1 base remained unmatched. This CDR3 spans 15 amino acids. This CDR3 reads CAISDGTGGQETQYF. Here the CDR3 DNA reads TGTGCCATCAGTGATGGGACAGGGGGCCAAGAGACCCAGTACTTC.

The genes are TRBV11-1 and TRBJ1-1; D perhaps matches TRBD1 (5 bases). Germline V gives CDR1 SGHAT, CDR2 FQDESV (reference sequence). The CDR3 is made up of 14 amino acids. Trimming took 7 bases from V and 0 from J, leaving 12 bases between them. As DNA, the CDR3 is TGTGCCAGCACCGAACGACAGCTGAACACTGAAGCTTTCTTT. Protein product: CASTERQLNTEAFF.

This clonotype appeared a few times. The chain joins TRBV11-3 to TRBJ2-7; no firm D call. The CDR3 sequence is 13 residues long. Trimming pared 3 bases from V and 6 bases from J, leaving 12 bases between. CDR1 and CDR2 (germline): SGHNT, YENEEA. CDR3 protein: CASSFLREGEQYF. In DNA form, the CDR3 reads TGTGCCAGCAGCTTTCTAAGGGAAGGCGAGCAGTACTTC.

The V call is TRBV7-2, the J call TRBJ2-7; 8 nucleotides match TRBD1. This CDR3 has 16 residues. Germline loops: CDR1 SGHTA, CDR2 FQGNSA. Losses at the gene ends were 1 base for V and 1 base for J; bases not matched to a gene: 6. The CDR3 is CASSLDGGQGSYEQYF. For the CDR3, the DNA is TGTGCCAGCAGCTTAGATGGCGGACAGGGATCCTACGAGCAGTACTTC.

The rearrangement joins TRBV28 to TRBJ1-1, with D perhaps TRBD1 (5 bases). This CDR3 spans 14 amino acids. V was clipped by 8 bases and J by 3 bases, with 16 bases between them. Germline CDR1 MDHEN, CDR2 SYDVKM. CDR3: CASGQGSGDTEAFF. In DNA form, the CDR3 reads TGTGCCAGCGGTCAGGGATCGGGAGACACTGAAGCTTTCTTT.

This clonotype has just a few counts. The chain uses TRBV11-2 and TRBJ1-1; D is uncertain. Germline values: CDR1 SGHAT, CDR2 FQNNGV. V was clipped by 4 bases and J by 4 bases, with 10 bases between them. The CDR3 is 13 residues long. The DNA for the CDR3 is TGTGCCAGCAGCTCCGATAACCCCACTGAAGCTTTCTTT. Amino acid sequence: CASSSDNPTEAFF.

The chain is built from TRBV28 and TRBJ2-3; D tentatively fits TRBD1 or TRBD2 (5 bases each). V was cut by 8 bases and J by 4 bases, with 13 bases left in between. CDR1 and CDR2 (germline): MDHEN, SYDVKM. There are 13 residues in the CDR3. CDR3 amino acids: CASSTGPPDTQYF. The CDR3 nucleotides are TGTGCCAGCTCAACGGGACCGCCAGATACGCAGTATTTT.

This clonotype was recorded a few times. The rearrangement joins TRBV27 to TRBJ2-7; D possibly matches TRBD1 or TRBD2 (6 bases each). Germline CDR1 and CDR2: MNHEY and SMNVEV (reference sequence). CDR3 length: 13 residues. Trimming cost V 4 bases and J 7 bases, with 14 bases left between them. CDR3 nucleotide sequence: TGTGCCAGCAGTTCCCCTGGGGGGCCAGAGCAGTACTTC. Translating gives CASSSPGGPEQYF.

This clonotype came up many times. V usage is TRBV7-8 and J usage is TRBJ1-6; 12 bases are a match to TRBD1. The ends lost 2 bases at V and 7 bases at J; junction bases unmatched: 12. Per germline, CDR1 SGHVS and CDR2 FQNEAQ. The CDR3 runs 19 residues. The CDR3 region has the DNA TGTGCCAGCAGCTTATTCCCCGGGACAGGGGGCCGTTTGAATTCACCCCTCCACTTT. It translates to CASSLFPGTGGRLNSPLHF.

This clonotype was detected many times. The chain recombines TRBV10-3 with TRBJ2-7; perhaps TRBD1 as D (5 bases). The CDR3 runs 15 residues. V lost 7 bases to trimming and J lost 6 bases, with 22 bases between them. Germline V CDR1 and CDR2: ENHRY, SYGVKD. The CDR3 sequence: CAITPVRGIEGEQYF. The CDR3 DNA sequence: TGTGCCATCACCCCAGTTAGGGGAATAGAAGGCGAGCAGTACTTC.

V and J are TRBV29-1 and TRBJ1-1, with D unclear. The germline V gene encodes CDR1 SQVTM and CDR2 ANQGSEA. The V gene lost 1 base and the J gene lost 0 bases, with 12 bases spanning the gap. This CDR3 region has 15 residues. The CDR3 nucleotides read TGCAGCGTTGAAGGGAGAGGAGTCCTGAACACTGAAGCTTTCTTT. It encodes CSVEGRGVLNTEAFF.

This clonotype has a handful of counts. The chain combines TRBV7-2 with TRBJ1-1, with D unclear. The CDR3 has 11 amino acids. The germline V gene encodes CDR1 SGHTA and CDR2 FQGNSA. Trimming stripped 5 bases from V and 6 bases from J, with 7 bases between. CDR3 nucleotides: TGTGCCAGCAGCCCCAACGCTGAAGCTTTCTTT. It is translated as CASSPNAEAFF.

The chain joins TRBV9 to TRBJ1-5; perhaps TRBD1 as D (5 bases). Trimming removed 0 bases from V and 1 base from J, with 8 bases in between. Germline V CDR1 and CDR2: SGDLS, YYNGEE. The CDR3 consists of 15 residues. CDR3 nucleotide sequence: TGTGCCAGCAGCGTAGATTCAGGGAGCAATCAGCCCCAGCATTTT. Translation: CASSVDSGSNQPQHF.

The chain uses TRBV24-1 and TRBJ2-1, with 7 bases aligning to TRBD1. The length of the CDR3 is 15 residues. V was clipped by 3 bases and J by 7 bases; unmatched bases: 8. The germline CDR1 and CDR2 sequences are KGHDR and SFDVKD. The CDR3 spells CATSDLRTGRNEQFF. Here the CDR3 DNA reads TGTGCCACCAGTGATCTCCGGACAGGTAGGAATGAGCAGTTCTTC.

This clonotype has just a few counts. V is TRBV7-6 and J is TRBJ2-7; D gene unclear. The germline V gene has CDR1 SGHVS and CDR2 FNYEAQ. V was shortened by 1 base and J by 4 bases, with 8 bases between the two germline ends. The CDR3 has 13 amino acids. The CDR3 sequence: CASSLGFGYEQYF. The CDR3 bases are TGTGCCAGCAGCTTAGGATTCGGGTACGAGCAGTACTTC.

The V call is TRBV27, the J call TRBJ1-5, with D possibly being TRBD1 (6 bases). The CDR3 totals 18 residues. The V and J ends lost 8 bases and 1 base respectively, with 24 bases between them. Looked up from germline, CDR1 is MNHEY and CDR2 is SMNVEV (reference sequence). CDR3 residues: CASSLNPSGVGSNQPQHF. CDR3 nucleotide sequence: TGTGCCAGCTCACTTAACCCCTCAGGGGTTGGGAGCAATCAGCCCCAGCATTTT.

The chain joins TRBV7-9 to TRBJ2-5, with unresolved D. The CDR3 length is 15 residues. Germline V lookup: CDR1 SEHNR, CDR2 FQNEAQ (reference sequence). The germline V and J ends were trimmed by 5 bases and 4 bases, with 17 bases remaining between them. CDR3 amino acids: CASSVPGGSSETQYF. The CDR3 nucleotides read TGTGCCAGCAGCGTACCGGGTGGCAGCTCAGAGACCCAGTACTTC.

The chain employs TRBV19 and TRBJ2-1; D is unresolved. This CDR3 is built from 14 residues. Germline V gene lookup returns CDR1 LNHDA and CDR2 SQIVND (reference sequence). V lost 3 bases and J lost 2, with 8 bases in between. The CDR3 nucleotides are TGTGCCAGTAGTATCGTTCGGGCCTACAATGAGCAGTTCTTC. Translating it yields CASSIVRAYNEQFF. The complete variable domain, with remaining parts taken from reference TRBV19 and TRBJ2-1, reads DGGITQSPKYLFRKEGQNVTLSCEQNLNHDAMYWYRQDPGQGLRLIYYSQIVNDFQKGDIAEGYSVSREKKESFPLTVTSAQKNPTAFYLCASSIVRAYNEQFFGPGTRLTVL.